This TCR beta chain originates from a study of T cells in Graves' hyperthyroidism and ophthalmopathy (dated 2019 in TCRdb). Study-wide context: Peripheral blood was sampled at the time of initial diagnosis, prior to any treatment. To identify TCR V-J signatures that set the groups apart, the researchers used a discovery cohort of 100 patients, made up of under 45 with Graves' ophthalmopathy and about 59 with stable Graves' hyperthyroidism. An independent validation cohort of about 20 hyperthyroidism patients and roughly 16 patients who later progressed to ophthalmopathy tested prospective prediction of ophthalmopathy. For training and testing, the 100 or so patients in the discovery cohort were randomly divided in a 7:3 ratio. In addition, the study compared T-cell repertoires in thyroid tissue and in blood from a handful of Graves' hyperthyroidism patients. After sampling, hyperthyroidism patients received methimazole starting at 30 mg daily, and ophthalmopathy patients received high-dose intravenous methylprednisolone. According to the paper, TCR Vbeta CDR3 sequencing was carried out on some 130 peripheral blood samples, which came from fewer than 50 ophthalmopathy, around 75 hyperthyroidism and roughly 17 progressor patients.

Amplification of TCR beta CDR3 regions was carried out from RNA transcripts. A first-round RT-PCR of the TCR CDR3 used the HTBI primer set with the Qiagen OneStep RT-PCR kit. Libraries were constructed in a second round of multiplex PCR, after which size selection and purification were carried out. Libraries were sequenced paired-end with 100 bp reads on an Illumina HiSeq2000. Per the source publication's procedure: SOAPnuke was used to process the raw data, throwing out any read that contained adapters or uncalled bases, had a mean Phred below 15, or lacked an exact constant-primer or identifier match. COPE v1.2.5 was used to merge the high-quality paired reads, and each unique nucleotide sequence was defined as a clonotype. MiTCR v1.1 was used to align the clonotypes against IMGT TRBV, TRBD and TRBJ reference segments. The analysis was restricted to V-J combinations with a frequency above 0.0001, which together covered 99.2% of the repertoires. A TCS score was defined as the ratio of F50 (clonal expansion) to E x V (chaos), with BLOSUM62-based TCRdist applied between CDR3 peptides within each V-J. Welch's t-statistics and random forest reduced around 550 V-J features to 10 to 15, which were used in a naive Bayes classifier (R e1071). The public reads were quality trimmed at Q25 with fastp and then assembled into clones with MiXCR by TCRdb, keeping productive beta chains. CDR3 protein duplicates are merged, each entry listing the most common genes and DNA. The V and J calls were not made by the authors but by TCRdb's processing. A total of roughly 500,000 distinct CDR3 sequences appear in this sample, 22% of them only once. The ten biggest clones cover 49% of the sample.

Moderately to severely active disease, a Clinical Activity Score of at least 3, a NOSPECS grade of at least 4, and a duration under 3 months were present in ophthalmopathy patients. Exclusion was applied to patients with uncontrolled infections, other autoimmune diseases, pregnancy or lactation. Diagnoses were established on the basis of clinical symptoms, serum thyroxine and TRAb, thyroid ultrasound, and orbital computed tomography. Ficoll-Paque density gradient centrifugation was used to isolate PBMCs from 9.5 to 10 ml of fresh peripheral blood. Trizol reagent was used to extract total RNA, and RNA quality was then checked on an Agilent 2100 Bioanalyzer. V was cut back by 8 bases and J by 2 bases, leaving a gap of 18 bases between them. CDR3 length: 15 amino acids, cysteine to phenylalanine. The DNA shown is the 45-base CDR3, in frame from base 1. This clonotype showed up many times. Its target antigen remains unknown. There are no base qualities to consult, and no much larger clone falls within one base.

Study-wide conclusions, independent of this receptor: Most expanded thyroid clonotypes (frequency above 0.001) were also detected in blood, a finding suggesting that blood repertoires may reflect thyroid immune responses. Ophthalmopathy was separated from stable hyperthyroidism by a 13 V-J signature model, with around 90% sensitivity and about 81% specificity obtained in cross-validation and 80%/75% obtained in testing. In validation, the model predicted progression to ophthalmopathy with over 65% sensitivity and approximately 74% specificity, a median of around 6.6 months before onset. Sample size was not statistically predetermined, and investigators were not blinded to group allocation.

Specimen: blood. The chain was built from TRBV12-3 or TRBV12-4 and TRBJ2-5, with a tentative D gene TRBD1 over 6 matching bases. The TCR was taken from a woman aged 70-85 years with Graves' ophthalmopathy. The CDR3 is CASFWGTPMQETQYF. The DNA reads as follows: TGTGCCAGCTTTTGGGGGACACCTATGCAAGAGACCCAGTACTTC.